These T cell receptor beta chains were read from a single sample in a study of human versus mouse CDR3 diversity and MHC coevolution. TCRdb's copy holds only in-frame clones and misses some; the assay was immunoSEQ multiplex PCR. Here the sample spans tens of thousands of clones, just under 95% being singletons. What was sequenced was naive CD4+ T cells from blood. Receptor source: a person aged 55 to 75 in good health. Each CDR3 is given with its conserved first and last residue. D genes are given only for firm matches. Expanded clones get a size class; other rows say once, few or many, or leave the size out.

j_call,d_call,v_call,clone_size,cdr3_aa,cdr3_nt
TRBJ2-2,NA,TRBV9,NA,CASSLRRTGRGELFF,TGTGCCAGCAGCTTACGGAGGACGGGCCGCGGGGAGCTGTTTTTT
TRBJ2-7,NA,TRBV11-2,NA,CASSSGTTSYEQYF,TGTGCCAGCAGCTCCGGGACAACTTCCTACGAGCAGTACTTC
TRBJ1-3,NA,TRBV11-2,NA,CASSRTAYSGNTIYF,TGTGCCAGCAGCCGGACAGCCTACTCTGGAAACACCATATATTTT
TRBJ1-5,NA,TRBV19,NA,CASSIAFNQPQHF,TGTGCCAGTAGTATAGCCTTCAATCAGCCCCAGCATTTT
TRBJ1-1,TRBD1,TRBV4-1,NA,CASSQLSLGTGGTEAFF,TGCGCCAGCAGCCAACTAAGTCTGGGGACAGGGGGCACTGAAGCTTTCTTT
TRBJ2-7,TRBD2,TRBV15,NA,CATSRGGGSNEQYF,TGTGCCACCAGCAGAGGGGGCGGGAGTAACGAGCAGTACTTC
TRBJ2-7,NA,TRBV6-5,NA,CASSSNLGGREQYF,TGTGCCAGCAGCTCAAACCTGGGGGGACGCGAGCAGTACTTC
TRBJ2-7,TRBD1,TRBV5-1,NA,CASSTGTGLAYEQYF,TGCGCCAGCAGCACCGGGACAGGGCTAGCCTACGAGCAGTACTTC
TRBJ2-3,TRBD2,TRBV10-1,NA,CASSGSSGRTDTQYF,TGCGCCAGCAGTGGTTCTAGCGGGAGAACAGATACGCAGTATTTT
TRBJ1-1,NA,TRBV6-5,NA,CASSGAPNTEAFF,TGTGCCAGCAGTGGGGCGCCGAACACTGAAGCTTTCTTT
TRBJ1-6,NA,TRBV7-9,NA,CASSLEAAYNSPLHF,TGTGCCAGCAGCTTGGAGGCAGCTTATAATTCACCCCTCCACTTT
TRBJ1-4,TRBD1,TRBV2,NA,CASSETGTDNEKLFF,TGTGCCAGCAGTGAAACTGGGACAGATAATGAAAAACTGTTTTTT
TRBJ2-1,NA,TRBV29-1,once,CSVVGSFNEQFF,TGCAGCGTTGTCGGGAGCTTCAATGAGCAGTTCTTC
TRBJ2-3,NA,TRBV5-1,NA,CASSLVPGVTDTQYF,TGCGCCAGCAGCTTGGTACCGGGGGTTACAGATACGCAGTATTTT
TRBJ2-1,TRBD2,TRBV29-1,NA,CSVGDPGGPINEQFF,TGCAGCGTTGGGGATCCGGGAGGGCCCATCAATGAGCAGTTCTTC
TRBJ1-6,NA,TRBV5-4,NA,CASSYSGSPLHF,TGTGCCAGCAGCTACTCGGGTTCACCCCTCCACTTT
TRBJ1-1,NA,TRBV9,NA,CASSVGSGTEAFF,TGTGCCAGCAGCGTAGGTTCGGGAACTGAAGCTTTCTTT
TRBJ2-7,NA,TRBV6-5,once,CASSYSSGTLSYEQYF,TGTGCCAGCAGTTACTCGTCCGGGACACTCAGCTACGAGCAGTACTTC
TRBJ2-7,NA,TRBV19,NA,CASSPNINYEQYF,TGTGCCAGTAGTCCCAACATTAACTACGAGCAGTACTTC
TRBJ1-1,TRBD1,TRBV5-5,NA,CASSLGTGGSTEAFF,TGTGCCAGCAGCTTGGGGACAGGGGGGAGCACTGAAGCTTTCTTT
TRBJ2-1,TRBD2,TRBV19,NA,CASSPAPRGRQAGGPYNEQFF,TGTGCCAGTAGCCCGGCCCCGCGGGGTCGGCAAGCGGGAGGGCCCTACAATGAGCAGTTCTTC
TRBJ2-7,NA,TRBV6-6,NA,CASSMQGIPYEQYF,TGTGCCAGCAGCATGCAGGGAATTCCATACGAGCAGTACTTC
TRBJ2-5,TRBD2,TRBV9,NA,CASSVRREASETQYF,TGTGCCAGCAGCGTACGGCGGGAGGCATCAGAGACCCAGTACTTC
TRBJ2-2,TRBD2,TRBV4-1,NA,CASSQDPKLAGGPSGELFF,TGCGCCAGCAGCCAAGATCCGAAACTAGCGGGAGGGCCGAGCGGGGAGCTGTTTTTT
TRBJ2-1,TRBD2,TRBV9,NA,CASTRAGDANEQFF,TGTGCCAGCACACGGGCGGGAGATGCCAATGAGCAGTTCTTC
TRBJ2-6,NA,TRBV5-1,NA,CASSPGLRGGASGANVLTF,TGCGCCAGCAGCCCAGGGTTGAGGGGGGGAGCCTCTGGGGCCAACGTCCTGACTTTC
TRBJ1-2,NA,TRBV7-9,few,CASSPDIQDYGYTF,TGTGCCAGCAGCCCGGATATACAGGACTATGGCTACACCTTC
TRBJ1-5,NA,TRBV4-1,NA,CASSLPDTSNQPQHF,TGCGCCAGCAGCCTTCCTGACACTAGCAATCAGCCCCAGCATTTT
TRBJ2-3,NA,TRBV18,once,CASSPRLASTDTQYF,TGTGCCAGCTCACCACGCCTAGCGAGCACAGATACGCAGTATTTT
TRBJ1-2,TRBD1,TRBV19,NA,CASSTGTGSYNYGYTF,TGTGCCAGTAGTACCGGGACAGGGAGCTACAACTATGGCTACACCTTC
TRBJ2-7,NA,TRBV7-9,NA,CASTPSLAGEQYF,TGTGCCAGCACCCCCTCACTTGCAGGCGAGCAGTACTTC
TRBJ2-3,NA,TRBV5-4,NA,CASSQAGRTDTQYF,TGTGCCAGCAGCCAAGCGGGTCGCACAGATACGCAGTATTTT
TRBJ2-1,NA,TRBV20-1,NA,CSARLRNEQFF,TGCAGTGCTAGACTGAGGAATGAGCAGTTCTTC
TRBJ2-7,NA,TRBV14,NA,CASSPTRTPGNEQYF,TGTGCCAGCAGCCCCACCCGAACCCCAGGAAACGAGCAGTACTTC
TRBJ2-7,NA,TRBV10-1,NA,CASSSAYEQYF,TGCGCCAGCAGTTCGGCCTACGAGCAGTACTTC
TRBJ2-5,TRBD2,TRBV2,NA,CASSGTSAPEGTQYF,TGTGCCAGCAGTGGAACTAGCGCCCCAGAGGGGACCCAGTACTTC
TRBJ1-4,NA,TRBV30,NA,CAWSRGGGEKLFF,TGTGCCTGGAGTAGGGGGGGTGGCGAAAAACTGTTTTTT
TRBJ2-3,TRBD2,TRBV5-4,NA,CASSLPGLAGPTDTQYF,TGTGCCAGCAGCTTGCCCGGACTAGCGGGACCCACAGATACGCAGTATTTT
TRBJ1-1,TRBD1,TRBV29-1,NA,CSVLQGRTEAFF,TGCAGCGTTCTACAGGGGCGAACTGAAGCTTTCTTT
TRBJ2-3,TRBD1,TRBV7-3,once,CASSLNRGETDTQYF,TGTGCCAGCAGCTTAAACAGGGGAGAGACAGATACGCAGTATTTT
TRBJ2-2,TRBD2,TRBV9,NA,CASSVEFGLVTGELFF,TGTGCCAGCAGCGTAGAGTTCGGACTAGTCACCGGGGAGCTGTTTTTT